This TCR beta chain was recorded in a study of T cell responses to AZD1222 COVID-19 vaccine. Sequencing used immunoSEQ multiplex PCR; TCRdb keeps in-frame clones, though not all of them. The sample consists of around 190,000 clones, 90% to 95% of them appearing once. The CDR3 consists of 16 residues. With 3 bases clipped from V and 1 base from J, the junction kept 11 bases outside the gene matches. CDR1 DFQATT and CDR2 SNEGSKA come from the germline V gene (reference sequence). The sample in question was peripheral blood, obtained 28 days after the second AZD1222 dose. This clonotype was sampled from an adult who received the AZD1222 COVID-19 vaccine. The chain is built from TRBV20-1 and TRBJ1-1; TRBD1 matches at 7 bases. CDR3 region: CSASPPPTGTNTEAFF. The CDR3, as DNA: TGCAGTGCTAGTCCCCCCCCGACAGGGACGAACACTGAAGCTTTCTTT.